The 25 T cell receptor beta chains given below trace back to one sample, sequenced in a study of regulatory T cells in long-lasting Graves disease. Indicated time point: newly diagnosed GD, antithyroid drugs for less than 3 months. Following extraction of RNA from PBMCs, that RNA was used to make the TCR library. Through Arm-PCR of CDR3 regions and iRepertoire HTBI primers, TCR beta libraries were built. TCRdb processed the multiplex PCR reads anew with MiXCR; each CDR3 protein has one entry. The profile covers over 350,000 distinct CDR3 sequences, with 13% to 15% appearing a single time and roughly a sixth taken by the ten largest. These data also formed part of another study, on T cells in Graves' hyperthyroidism and ophthalmopathy.

The source was peripheral blood mononuclear cells (PBMCs), collected at new diagnosis, from a patient treated with antithyroid drugs. All receptors come from a woman aged 45 to 65 with Graves disease.

This clonotype was observed a handful of times. This chain joins TRBV5-5 and TRBJ2-5; D may be TRBD1 or TRBD2 (5 bases each). Germline V gene lookup returns CDR1 SGHKS and CDR2 YYEKEE (reference sequence). This CDR3 contains 14 residues. The V and J ends lost 3 bases and 0 bases respectively, with 9 bases between them. DNA for the CDR3: TGTGCCAGCAGCTCGGGACGGAACCAAGAGACCCAGTACTTC. Translating it yields CASSSGRNQETQYF.

This clonotype was picked up many times. The chain employs TRBV2 and TRBJ2-7; 9 nucleotides align to TRBD1. Looked up from germline, CDR1 is SNHLY and CDR2 is FYNNEI. Germline trimming cut 3 bases from V and 3 bases from J; bases unmatched to any gene: 12. The length of the CDR3 is 17 residues. CDR3 loop: CASSDDGLGQGLYEQYF. The CDR3 coding sequence is TGTGCCAGCAGTGATGATGGATTAGGACAGGGGCTCTACGAGCAGTACTTC.

This clonotype was recorded at least ten times. This chain links TRBV2 with TRBJ2-2; 7 bases are a match to TRBD1. CDR1 and CDR2 from the germline V gene are SNHLY and FYNNEI. The CDR3 has 16 residues. The trim removed 4 bases at V and 4 bases at J, leaving 9 bases unmatched. The CDR3 nucleotides are TGTGCCAGCAGTGCTGAGGGGGCCAGGGTCACCGGGGAGCTGTTTTTT. Its protein product is CASSAEGARVTGELFF. Variable domain in full (rest from reference TRBV2 and TRBJ2-2): EPEVTQTPSHQVTQMGQEVILRCVPISNHLYFYWYRQILGQKVEFLVSFYNNEISEKSEIFDDQFSVERPDGSNFTLKIRSTKLEDSAMYFCASSAEGARVTGELFFGEGSRLTVL.

This clonotype came up many times. The chain is built from TRBV6-2 or TRBV6-3 and TRBJ2-7; 9 nucleotides align to TRBD2. V trimming: 2 bases; J trimming: 4 bases; junction bases outside the gene matches: 3. CDR3 length: 14 amino acids. CDR1 and CDR2 (germline): MNHEY, SVGEGT. The CDR3 region is CASSYGTSRYEQYF. The CDR3 region has the DNA TGTGCCAGCAGTTACGGGACTAGCCGTTACGAGCAGTACTTC.

The chain employs TRBV7-9 and TRBJ2-3; 10 nucleotides agree with TRBD1. CDR1 is SEHNR, CDR2 FQNEAQ, per germline (reference sequence). V lost 5 bases, J lost 2 bases, and 7 bases stayed unmatched. The CDR3 runs 16 residues. CDR3 sequence: CASSHRDRGNTDTQYF. The CDR3 DNA reads TGTGCCAGCAGCCACCGGGACAGGGGTAACACAGATACGCAGTATTTT.

This clonotype was seen repeatedly, ten times or more. The chain recombines TRBV10-1 with TRBJ2-1; unclear D gene. The CDR3 sequence is 15 residues long. In germline, CDR1 is WNHNN, CDR2 SYGVQD (reference sequence). The ends were cut back, 8 bases at V and 4 bases at J, with 18 bases in the middle. CDR3 coding DNA: TGCGCCAGCTCTGAATCAAAGGTATCGTACAATGAGCAGTTCTTC. It specifies CASSESKVSYNEQFF.

This clonotype occurred a few times. Just one base apart from a much larger clone, this may be a read error. The chain has TRBV10-3 and TRBJ1-1, with D uncertain. The CDR3 runs to 14 residues. Germline V lookup: CDR1 ENHRY, CDR2 SYGVKD. CDR3 amino acids: CAITAGLLNTEASF. CDR3 bases: TGTGCCATCACTGCGGGGTTGTTGAACACTGAAGCTTCCTTT.

In its sample, this clonotype was seen many times. The rearrangement uses TRBV28 and TRBJ2-1; 7 bases match TRBD2. Germline assignment: CDR1 MDHEN and CDR2 SYDVKM. V shed 5 bases and J 0 bases; nucleotides not matched to a gene: 16. CDR3 length: 19 amino acids. This CDR3 is CASSPRAGVNLRSYNEQFF. The CDR3 DNA is TGTGCCAGCAGTCCTCGGGCGGGAGTCAACCTCCGCTCCTACAATGAGCAGTTCTTC.

The V gene is TRBV4-3, the J gene TRBJ2-1; no clear D gene. The CDR3 length is 13 residues. Trimming stripped 0 bases from V and 6 bases from J, with 6 bases between. CDR1 is LGHNA, CDR2 YSLEER, per germline. The CDR3 DNA sequence: TGCGCCAGCAGCCAAGAAGGATTCAATGAGCAGTTCTTC. Encoded protein: CASSQEGFNEQFF.

This clonotype was picked up many times. This chain joins TRBV28 and TRBJ2-7, with D uncertain. CDR1 MDHEN and CDR2 SYDVKM come from the germline V gene. CDR3 length equals 17 residues. Trimming left V 5 bases short and J 0 bases short, with 20 bases between. CDR3 bases: TGTGCCAGCAGTCCAAACTTTTGGGGAACTTTCTCCTACGAGCAGTACTTC. It encodes CASSPNFWGTFSYEQYF.

This clonotype was counted many times. The chain has TRBV10-3 and TRBJ2-7, with TRBD1 as a possible D gene (5 bases). With 4 bases removed from V and 5 bases from J, the gap between germline ends came to 12 bases. The CDR3 has 13 residues. Germline V CDR1 and CDR2: ENHRY, SYGVKD. CDR3 residues: CAISGQSGHEQYF. CDR3 DNA: TGTGCCATCAGTGGACAGTCTGGGCACGAGCAGTACTTC.

This clonotype was recorded many times. The chain recombines TRBV9 with TRBJ2-7; possible D gene TRBD2, 7 bases. V dropped 0 bases and J dropped 7 bases, with 8 bases sitting between them. Germline assignment: CDR1 SGDLS and CDR2 YYNGEE. The CDR3 is 12 amino acids. CDR3: CASSVEGGEQYF. The CDR3 DNA follows: TGTGCCAGCAGCGTAGAGGGGGGGGAGCAGTACTTC.

Only a few counts were recorded for this clonotype. For the CDR3, the DNA is TGTGCCAGCTCACTGATGGACAGGGTTACTGAAGCTTTCTTT. Translated, it gives CASSLMDRVTEAFF. The chain joins TRBV18 to TRBJ1-1, with TRBD1 matching 8 bases. V trimming: 4 bases; J trimming: 5 bases; junction bases outside the gene matches: 6. In germline, CDR1 is KGHSH, CDR2 LQKENI. The CDR3 runs to 14 residues.

Ten or more counts support this clonotype. The chain recombines TRBV28 with TRBJ1-2; D not resolved. Trimming shortened V by 2 bases and J by 8 bases, and 12 bases separated the two germline ends. CDR3 length: 13 residues. Per germline, CDR1 MDHEN and CDR2 SYDVKM. Here the CDR3 reads CASSLHTGGGYTF. CDR3 nucleotides: TGTGCCAGCAGTTTACACACGGGTGGGGGCTACACCTTC.

This clonotype was picked up many times. V gene TRBV28 combines with J gene TRBJ2-5; TRBD2 agrees at 9 bases. The CDR3 is 16 amino acids. CDR1 MDHEN and CDR2 SYDVKM come from the germline V gene. The V segment lost 4 bases and the J segment 4 bases; nucleotides outside the gene matches: 10. The CDR3 loop is CASSSRLADLLETQYF. The DNA of the CDR3 is TGTGCCAGCAGTTCGAGACTAGCGGATCTTCTAGAGACCCAGTACTTC.

This clonotype was seen more than once but under ten times. The chain is built from TRBV12-3 or TRBV12-4 and TRBJ1-5, with 8 bases fitting TRBD1. V lost 6 bases to trimming and J lost 0 bases; unmatched junction nucleotides: 10. This CDR3 region has 17 residues. The CDR3 is CASSPTGALYSNQPQHF. As DNA, the CDR3 is TGTGCCAGCAGCCCGACAGGGGCTCTTTATAGCAATCAGCCCCAGCATTTT.

The chain joins TRBV10-3 to TRBJ2-3; no firm D call. CDR1 and CDR2 (germline): ENHRY, SYGVKD. This CDR3 has 14 residues. V lost 3 bases to trimming and J lost 2 bases, with 9 bases between them. CDR3 in amino acids: CAISDVGTTDTQYF. The CDR3 DNA sequence: TGTGCCATCAGTGATGTGGGAACCACAGATACGCAGTATTTT.

This clonotype was detected ten times or more. This rearrangement joins TRBV3-1 to TRBJ2-1; 10 bases agree with TRBD2. The CDR3 is made up of 16 amino acids. The V gene's germline CDR1 is LGHDT and CDR2 YNNKEL (reference sequence). The V and J ends lost 2 bases and 6 bases, in that order; junction bases with no gene match: 7. This CDR3 is CASSQLVAGGGNEQFF. The CDR3 nucleotides are TGTGCCAGCAGCCAACTGGTAGCGGGAGGAGGCAATGAGCAGTTCTTC.

This clonotype appeared many times. The chain has TRBV2 and TRBJ1-1; no definite D call. The V and J ends lost 1 base and 1 base respectively, with 4 bases between them. The CDR3 is 13 amino acids. Germline V lookup: CDR1 SNHLY, CDR2 FYNNEI. The CDR3 DNA reads TGTGCCAGCAGTGAAGAGGCGAACACTGAAGCTTTCTTT. Amino acids: CASSEEANTEAFF.

This clonotype was counted ten times or more. This sequence joins TRBV2 and TRBJ2-3, with 7 positions matching TRBD2. Germline trimming cut 5 bases from V and 6 bases from J; bases unmatched to any gene: 17. Germline V gene data show CDR1 as SNHLY and CDR2 as FYNNEI. The CDR3 is 17 residues long. CDR3 loop: CASSKEWSSGRSDTQYF. CDR3 nucleotide sequence: TGTGCCAGCAGTAAAGAATGGAGTAGCGGGCGGTCGGATACGCAGTATTTT.

On this clonotype itself: Just one base apart from a much larger clone, this may be a read error. This chain joins TRBV12-3 or TRBV12-4 and TRBJ2-1; TRBD2 agrees at 9 bases. J lost 8 bases, V lost 8 bases, and 13 bases had no gene match. The CDR3 is 15 residues long. The CDR3 loop is CASHSSSGSNDEQFF. The DNA for the CDR3 is TGTGCCAGCCATTCGAGTAGCGGGAGCAACGATGAGCAGTTCTTC.

This clonotype was detected ten times or more. The chain employs TRBV6-1 and TRBJ1-4; 12 bases agree with TRBD1. In germline, CDR1 is MNHNS, CDR2 SASEGT. V dropped 2 bases and J dropped 8; count of bases not matched to a gene: 6. The CDR3 is 16 amino acids. CDR3 coding DNA: TGTGCCAGCAGTGAATGGGGACAGGGGGCGCGCGAAAAACTGTTTTTT. This codes for CASSEWGQGAREKLFF.

This clonotype appeared many times. The V and J genes are TRBV9 and TRBJ2-1; TRBD1 is a possible D gene (5 bases). CDR3 length equals 13 residues. The V end lost 2 bases, the J end lost 6 bases, and 9 bases lay between the germline ends. The V gene's germline CDR1 is SGDLS and CDR2 YYNGEE. The CDR3 spells CASSVTGPNEQFF. The CDR3 nucleotides read TGTGCCAGCAGCGTTACAGGCCCCAATGAGCAGTTCTTC.

Ten or more counts support this clonotype. The chain joins TRBV28 to TRBJ2-3; TRBD1 might be the D (5 bases). Germline CDR1 is MDHEN and CDR2 is SYDVKM. This CDR3 is built from 12 residues. Trimming left V 9 bases short and J 1 base short, with 8 bases between. The chain's CDR3 is CASGAGTDTQYF. The DNA for the CDR3 is TGTGCCAGTGGGGCGGGCACAGATACGCAGTATTTT. Filled out from reference TRBV28 and TRBJ2-3, the complete variable domain reads DVKVTQSSRYLVKRTGEKVFLECVQDMDHENMFWYRQDPGLGLRLIYFSYDVKMKEKGDIPEGYSVSREKKERFSLILESASTNQTSMYLCASGAGTDTQYFGPGTRLTVL.

For this clonotype: This may arise from a read error, as a much more abundant clone is one base away. The rearrangement uses TRBV29-1 and TRBJ2-1, with D perhaps matching TRBD2 (5 bases). The germline CDR1 and CDR2 sequences are SQVTM and ANQGSEA. This CDR3 comprises 14 residues. CDR3 protein: CSVEPGIPYSEQFF. The CDR3 DNA reads as TGCAGCGTTGAGCCGGGAATTCCCTACAGTGAGCAGTTCTTC.